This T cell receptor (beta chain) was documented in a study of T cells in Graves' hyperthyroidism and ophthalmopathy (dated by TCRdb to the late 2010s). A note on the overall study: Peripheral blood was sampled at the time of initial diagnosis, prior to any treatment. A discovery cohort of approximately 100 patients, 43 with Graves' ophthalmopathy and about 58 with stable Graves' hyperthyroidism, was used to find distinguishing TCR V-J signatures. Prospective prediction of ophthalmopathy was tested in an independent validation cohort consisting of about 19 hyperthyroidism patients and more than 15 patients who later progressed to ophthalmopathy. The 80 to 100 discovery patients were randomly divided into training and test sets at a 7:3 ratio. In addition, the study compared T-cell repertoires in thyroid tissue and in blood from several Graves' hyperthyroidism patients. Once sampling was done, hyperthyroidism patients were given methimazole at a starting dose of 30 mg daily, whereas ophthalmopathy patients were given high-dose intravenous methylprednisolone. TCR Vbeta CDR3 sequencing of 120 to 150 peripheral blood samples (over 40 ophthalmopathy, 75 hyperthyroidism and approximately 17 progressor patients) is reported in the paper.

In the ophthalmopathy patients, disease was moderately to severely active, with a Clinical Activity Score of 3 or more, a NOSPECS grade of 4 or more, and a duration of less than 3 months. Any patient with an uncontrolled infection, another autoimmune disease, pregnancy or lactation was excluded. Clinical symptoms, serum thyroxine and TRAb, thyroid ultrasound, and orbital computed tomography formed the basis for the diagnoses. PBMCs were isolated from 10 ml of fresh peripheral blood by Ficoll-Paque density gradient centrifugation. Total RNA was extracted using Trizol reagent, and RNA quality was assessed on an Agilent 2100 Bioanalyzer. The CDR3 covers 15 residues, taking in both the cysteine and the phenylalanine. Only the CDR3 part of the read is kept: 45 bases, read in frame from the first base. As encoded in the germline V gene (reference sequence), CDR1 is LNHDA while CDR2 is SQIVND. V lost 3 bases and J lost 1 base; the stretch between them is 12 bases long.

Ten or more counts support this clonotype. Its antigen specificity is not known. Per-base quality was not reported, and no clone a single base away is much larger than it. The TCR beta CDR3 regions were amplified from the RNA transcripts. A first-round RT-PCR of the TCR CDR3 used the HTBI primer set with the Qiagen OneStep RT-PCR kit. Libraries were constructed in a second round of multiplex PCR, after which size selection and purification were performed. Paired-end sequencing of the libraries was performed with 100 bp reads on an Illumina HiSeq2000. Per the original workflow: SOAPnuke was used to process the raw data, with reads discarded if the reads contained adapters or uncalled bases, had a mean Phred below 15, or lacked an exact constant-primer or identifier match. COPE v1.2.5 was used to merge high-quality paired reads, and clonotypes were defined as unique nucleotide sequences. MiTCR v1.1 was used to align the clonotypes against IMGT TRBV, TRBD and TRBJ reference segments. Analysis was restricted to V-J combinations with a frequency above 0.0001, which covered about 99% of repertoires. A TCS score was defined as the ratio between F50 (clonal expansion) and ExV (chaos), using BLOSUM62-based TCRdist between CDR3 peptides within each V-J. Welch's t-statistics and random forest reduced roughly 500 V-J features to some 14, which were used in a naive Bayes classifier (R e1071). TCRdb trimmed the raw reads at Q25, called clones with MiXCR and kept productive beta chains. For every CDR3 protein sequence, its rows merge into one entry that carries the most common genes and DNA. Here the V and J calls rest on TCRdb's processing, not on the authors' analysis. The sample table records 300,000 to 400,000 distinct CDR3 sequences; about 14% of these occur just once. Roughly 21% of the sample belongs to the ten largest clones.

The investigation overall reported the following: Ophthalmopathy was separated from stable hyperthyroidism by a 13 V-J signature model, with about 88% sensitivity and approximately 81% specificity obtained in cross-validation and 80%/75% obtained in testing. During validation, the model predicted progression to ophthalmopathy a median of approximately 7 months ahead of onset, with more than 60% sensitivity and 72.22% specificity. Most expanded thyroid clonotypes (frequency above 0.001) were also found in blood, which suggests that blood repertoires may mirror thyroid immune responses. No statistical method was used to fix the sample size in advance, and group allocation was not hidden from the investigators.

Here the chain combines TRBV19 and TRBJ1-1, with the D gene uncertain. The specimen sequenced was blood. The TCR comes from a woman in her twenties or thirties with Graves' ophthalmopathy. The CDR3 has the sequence CASSISGGWNTEAFF. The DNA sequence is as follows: TGTGCCAGTAGTATCTCAGGCGGATGGAACACTGAAGCTTTCTTT.